This T cell receptor (beta chain) was recovered during a study of cytomegalovirus exposure and HLA in healthy donors. A multiplex PCR was run with 60 Vbeta primers and 13 Jbeta primers. Libraries were prepared by immunoSEQ multiplex PCR; TCRdb keeps only in-frame clonotypes and omits some of them. Here the sample spans 200,000 to 250,000 clones, approximately 79% being singletons. Broader study findings: Among the most significant clusters, several appeared linked to common viral pathogens in a later analysis.

The CDR3 totals 15 residues. Deletions cut 4 bases from V and 1 base from J, with 11 bases between. From germline, CDR1 is SGDLS and CDR2 YYNGEE. As concerns this clone: Antigen: not known.

Material for sequencing was PBMCs. The rearrangement uses TRBV9 and TRBJ2-2; D is perhaps TRBD2 (6 bases). This clonotype was obtained from a man younger than 35 in good health and CMV-seronegative. Here the CDR3 reads CASSQLARNTGELFF. The CDR3 DNA follows: TGTGCCAGCAGCCAACTAGCCAGGAACACCGGGGAGCTGTTTTTT.